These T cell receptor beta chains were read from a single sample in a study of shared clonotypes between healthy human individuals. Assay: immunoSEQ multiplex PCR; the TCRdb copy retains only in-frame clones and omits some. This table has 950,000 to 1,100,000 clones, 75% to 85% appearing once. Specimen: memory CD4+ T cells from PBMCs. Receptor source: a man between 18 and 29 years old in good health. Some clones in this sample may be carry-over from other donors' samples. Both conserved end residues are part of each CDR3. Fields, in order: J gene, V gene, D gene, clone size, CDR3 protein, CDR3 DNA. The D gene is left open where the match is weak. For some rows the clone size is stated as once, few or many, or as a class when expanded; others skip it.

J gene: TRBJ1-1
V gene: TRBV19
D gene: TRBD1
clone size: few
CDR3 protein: CASSPYRGRNTEAFF
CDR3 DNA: TGTGCCAGTAGTCCGTACAGGGGGCGAAACACTGAAGCTTTCTTT

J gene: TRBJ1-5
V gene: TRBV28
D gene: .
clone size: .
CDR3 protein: CASTPGTLYSNQPQHF
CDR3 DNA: TGTGCCAGCACCCCTGGGACACTTTATAGCAATCAGCCCCAGCATTTT

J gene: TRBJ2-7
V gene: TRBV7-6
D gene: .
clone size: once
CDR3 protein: CASSSNTGFNEQYF
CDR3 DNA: TGTGCCAGCAGCTCGAACACAGGGTTCAACGAGCAGTACTTC

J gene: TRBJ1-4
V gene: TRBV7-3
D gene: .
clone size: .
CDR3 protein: CASSPNGRAYEKLFF
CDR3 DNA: TGTGCCAGCAGCCCGAACGGCAGAGCCTATGAAAAACTGTTTTTT

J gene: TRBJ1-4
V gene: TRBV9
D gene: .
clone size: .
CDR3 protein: CASSVAPTGGPHEKLFF
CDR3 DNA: TGTGCCAGCAGCGTAGCCCCGACCGGGGGGCCCCATGAAAAACTGTTTTTT

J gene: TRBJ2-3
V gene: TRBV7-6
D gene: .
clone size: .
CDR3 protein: CASSLVDPRLADTQYF
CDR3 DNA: TGTGCCAGCAGCTTAGTGGATCCGAGGTTGGCAGATACGCAGTATTTT

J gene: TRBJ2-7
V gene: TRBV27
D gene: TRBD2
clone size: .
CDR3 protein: CASSSRSGGGREQYF
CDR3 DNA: TGTGCCAGCAGTTCCCGCAGCGGCGGGGGGCGCGAGCAGTACTTC

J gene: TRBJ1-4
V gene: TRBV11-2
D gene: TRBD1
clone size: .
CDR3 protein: CASSRNRQGFGEKLFF
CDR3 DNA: TGTGCCAGCAGCCGAAATAGACAGGGGTTTGGTGAAAAACTGTTTTTT

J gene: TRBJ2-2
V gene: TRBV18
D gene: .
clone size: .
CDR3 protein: CASSPRELNTGELFF
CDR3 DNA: TGTGCCAGCTCACCACGGGAGTTGAACACCGGGGAGCTGTTTTTT

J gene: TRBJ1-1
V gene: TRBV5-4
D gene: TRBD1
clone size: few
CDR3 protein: CASSSRKGADTEAFF
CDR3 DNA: TGTGCCAGCAGCTCGCGGAAGGGGGCTGACACTGAAGCTTTCTTT

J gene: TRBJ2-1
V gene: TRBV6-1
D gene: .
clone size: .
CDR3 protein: CASSEARRVSYNEQFF
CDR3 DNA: TGTGCCAGCAGTGAAGCCCGCAGGGTTTCCTACAATGAGCAGTTCTTC